These 20 T cell receptor beta chains came from one sample sequenced in a study of CD8+CD57+ T cells in acquired aplastic anemia. Genomic DNA acted as the template from which TCR beta VDJ combination and CDR3 sequence profiling were carried out. TCRdb redid the calling of the reads with MiXCR, one entry per CDR3 protein. This sample has around 200,000 distinct CDR3 sequences, with more than 60% found just once. Patients sequenced had flow cytometry evidence of CD8+CD57+ cell expansion. Material for sequencing was sorted CD4+, CD8+, or CD8+CD57+ T cells (not recorded which) from PBMCs. The receptors here all came from a human donor with aplastic anemia.

The J gene is TRBJ2-5, the V gene TRBV7-8; D is perhaps TRBD1 (5 bases). This CDR3 is 16 amino acids long. Trimming removed 2 bases from V and 4 bases from J, with 17 bases in between. CDR1 is SGHVS, CDR2 FQNEAQ, per germline. CDR3 in amino acids: CASSLTAGLSGETQYF. CDR3 DNA: TGTGCCAGCAGCTTAACGGCAGGGCTATCCGGAGAGACCCAGTACTTC.

As to this clonotype: A read error may explain this, as a much larger clone is one base away. The chain joins TRBV2 to TRBJ2-7; 7 bases map to TRBD1. The V gene's germline CDR1 is SNHLY and CDR2 FYNNEI. The CDR3 contains 14 residues. The CDR3 reads CASSEPGQPSERYF. In nucleotides, the CDR3 is TGTGCCAGCAGTGAACCGGGACAGCCGTCCGAGCGGTACTTC.

A few counts support this clonotype. The chain carries TRBV2 and TRBJ2-3, with D unclear. The CDR3 sequence is 12 residues long. In germline, CDR1 is SNHLY, CDR2 FYNNEI. The V gene lost 6 bases and the J gene lost 1 base, with 5 bases spanning the gap. CDR3 sequence reads: CASRSGTDTQYF. The CDR3 DNA reads as TGTGCCAGCAGATCAGGCACAGATACGCAGTATTTT.

The rearrangement joins TRBV20-1 to TRBJ1-2; 9 bases agree with TRBD1. Germline CDR1 DFQATT, CDR2 SNEGSKA (reference sequence). Trimming at V came to 6 bases and at J to 5 bases, leaving 10 bases not matched to a gene. The CDR3 spans 14 residues. CDR3: CSASGQGPPYGYTF. The CDR3 DNA is TGCAGTGCGTCCGGACAGGGGCCCCCTTATGGCTACACCTTC.

For the CDR3, the DNA is TGCGCCAGCAGCCAAAGGAATTCACCCCTCCACTTT. Its translation is CASSQRNSPLHF. This chain connects TRBV4-1 to TRBJ1-6; no definite D call. The CDR3 totals 12 residues. V lost 2 bases to trimming and J lost 7 bases, with 3 bases between them. Germline loops: CDR1 MGHRA, CDR2 YSYEKL.

This clonotype was recorded at least ten times. The chain couples TRBV9 to TRBJ2-3; possibly TRBD2 for D (6 bases). CDR1 is SGDLS and CDR2 is YYNGEE in the germline V gene. The CDR3 runs 14 residues. The V end lost 7 bases, the J end lost 2 bases, and 14 bases lay between the germline ends. CDR3 protein: CASGGAVNTDTQYF. CDR3 DNA: TGTGCCAGCGGAGGGGCAGTCAACACAGATACGCAGTATTTT.

The chain joins TRBV29-1 to TRBJ2-4; D possibly corresponds to TRBD1 (5 bases). The germline CDR1 and CDR2 sequences are SQVTM and ANQGSEA. The CDR3 extends over 14 amino acids. Between the trimmed V and J ends, which lost 4 bases and 0 bases, there was a span of 10 bases. CDR3 amino acids: CSVVQALAKNIQYF. CDR3 DNA: TGCAGCGTTGTACAGGCCTTAGCCAAAAACATTCAGTACTTC. The entire variable domain, with the rest obtained from reference TRBV29-1 and TRBJ2-4, is as follows: SAVISQKPSRDICQRGTSLTIQCQVDSQVTMMFWYRQQPGQSLTLIATANQGSEATYESGFVIDKFPISRPNLTFSTLTVSNMSPEDSSIYLCSVVQALAKNIQYFGAGTRLSVL.

This clonotype was seen more than once but under ten times. V and J are TRBV6-4 and TRBJ2-2; D might be TRBD1 (6 bases). The germline gives CDR1 MRHNA, CDR2 SNTAGT. Trimming pared 3 bases from V and 3 bases from J, leaving 8 bases between. The CDR3 is 14 residues long. The CDR3 region has the DNA TGTGCCAGCAGTGAGGGGGCAGACACCGGGGAGCTGTTTTTT. This encodes CASSEGADTGELFF.

This clonotype has more than one count but fewer than ten. This chain connects TRBV7-6 to TRBJ2-3, with D perhaps TRBD1 (5 bases). The V and J ends lost 8 bases and 2 bases respectively, with 11 bases between them. The CDR3 has 13 amino acids. CDR1 is SGHVS and CDR2 is FNYEAQ in the germline V gene. CDR3 amino acids: CASLGPNTDTQYF. For the CDR3, the DNA is TGTGCCAGCCTGGGGCCTAACACAGATACGCAGTATTTT.

The chain combines TRBV24-1 with TRBJ1-6; D unclear. The CDR3 loop spans 12 amino acids. Trimming took off 3 bases at V and 6 bases at J, with 2 bases between the two ends. The germline gives CDR1 KGHDR, CDR2 SFDVKD. CDR3 DNA sequence: TGTGCCACCAGTGATGGTAATTCACCCCTCCACTTT. Its translation: CATSDGNSPLHF.

CDR3: CASSLGGANSPLHF. The DNA of the CDR3 is TGTGCCAGCAGTCTAGGGGGTGCTAATTCACCCCTCCACTTT. V usage is TRBV6-6 and J usage is TRBJ1-6, with D tentatively TRBD1 (6 bases). The V and J ends lost 5 bases and 6 bases respectively, with 11 bases between them. CDR1 and CDR2 (germline): MNHNY, SVGAGI (reference sequence). The CDR3 length is 14 residues.

This CDR3 is CASSVDDPAGSNNEQYF. The CDR3 nucleotides read TGTGCCAGCAGCGTAGATGACCCAGCAGGATCCAACAATGAGCAGTATTTT. This chain uses TRBV9 with TRBJ2-3; D not certain. CDR3 length: 17 amino acids. V lost 0 bases, J lost 11 bases, and 25 bases lay in between. Germline V lookup: CDR1 SGDLS, CDR2 YYNGEE. Combining the CDR3 with reference TRBV9 and TRBJ2-3 gives the whole variable domain DSGVTQTPKHLITATGQRVTLRCSPRSGDLSVYWYQQSLDQGLQFLIQYYNGEERAKGNILERFSAQQFPDLHSELNLSSLELGDSALYFCASSVDDPAGSNNEQYFGPGTRLTVL.

The genes are TRBV10-2 and TRBJ1-1; no clear D gene. Per germline, CDR1 WSHSY and CDR2 SAAADI. The CDR3 loop spans 12 amino acids. Trimming pared 7 bases from V and 1 base from J, leaving 7 bases between. CDR3 protein: CASIGPNTEAFF. CDR3 bases: TGCGCCAGCATCGGACCGAACACTGAAGCTTTCTTT.

This clonotype was detected a few times. The V call is TRBV6-5, the J call TRBJ2-1; 9 bases fit TRBD1. The CDR3 runs 16 residues. After removal of 0 bases from V and 2 bases from J, the junction contained 2 bases not matched to a gene. The germline V gene has CDR1 MNHEY and CDR2 SVGAGI. The CDR3: CASSYSNRGPYNEQFF. CDR3 nucleotides: TGTGCCAGCAGTTACTCCAACAGGGGGCCCTACAATGAGCAGTTCTTC.

This clonotype showed up just once. The chain combines TRBV7-2 with TRBJ2-7, with a weak D call TRBD2 (5 bases). CDR1 and CDR2 (germline): SGHTA, FQGNSA. The CDR3 loop spans 14 amino acids. V was shortened by 5 bases and J by 0 bases, with 11 bases between the two germline ends. CDR3 sequence (DNA): TGTGCCAGCAGCCCGGGGAAGAACTCCTACGAGCAGTACTTC. Amino acids: CASSPGKNSYEQYF.

V and J are TRBV6-6 and TRBJ2-1; 10 nucleotides align to TRBD1. The junction had 15 bases not matched to a gene; V was cut back by 2 bases and J by 5 bases. The CDR3 is 19 amino acids. CDR1 is MNHNY, CDR2 SVGAGI, per germline (reference sequence). The CDR3 is CASSYHVPGQGKVHNEQFF. The CDR3 DNA reads TGTGCCAGCAGTTACCATGTCCCGGGACAGGGGAAGGTTCACAATGAGCAGTTCTTC.

This clonotype was seen just once. The junction and the germline gene differ at one end; a read error may be behind it. The chain joins TRBV7-7 to TRBJ2-5, with TRBD2 as a possible D gene (6 bases). This CDR3 spans 16 amino acids. Germline CDR1 reads SSHAT; CDR2 reads FNYEAQ (reference sequence). This CDR3 reads CASSLGRLVREETQYF. Here the CDR3 DNA reads TGTGCTAGCAGCCTAGGGAGGCTGGTAAGGGAAGAGACCCAGTACTTC.

This clonotype has more than one count but fewer than ten. The chain links TRBV20-1 to TRBJ2-3; D remains unclear. Germline values: CDR1 DFQATT, CDR2 SNEGSKA (reference sequence). V lost 5 bases to trimming and J lost 4 bases, with 7 bases between them. The CDR3 sequence is 11 residues long. The CDR3 DNA reads TGCAGTGCTCAAGGGTCAGATACGCAGTATTTT. Protein product: CSAQGSDTQYF.

This chain joins TRBV9 and TRBJ1-3; D gene uncertain. The CDR3 extends over 11 amino acids. V was trimmed by 6 bases and J by 4 bases, leaving 5 bases between them. Germline lookup yields CDR1 SGDLS and CDR2 YYNGEE. In DNA form, the CDR3 reads TGTGCCAGCATTTTAGGAAACACCATATATTTT. This codes for CASILGNTIYF. Using reference TRBV9 and TRBJ1-3 for the parts outside the CDR3, the full variable domain is DSGVTQTPKHLITATGQRVTLRCSPRSGDLSVYWYQQSLDQGLQFLIQYYNGEERAKGNILERFSAQQFPDLHSELNLSSLELGDSALYFCASILGNTIYFGEGSWLTVV.

The chain combines TRBV20-1 with TRBJ2-2, with D maybe TRBD1 (6 bases). Looked up from germline, CDR1 is DFQATT and CDR2 is SNEGSKA (reference sequence). Trimming removed 2 bases at V and 5 bases at J, with 9 bases between. The CDR3 contains 13 residues. The CDR3 reads CSARSGQTGELFF. For the CDR3, the DNA is TGCAGTGCTAGATCCGGACAGACCGGGGAGCTGTTTTTT.